This T cell receptor beta chain was documented in a study of cytomegalovirus exposure and HLA in healthy donors (dated by TCRdb to 2016 to 2017). About the full investigation: According to an earlier analysis of a few hundred of the donors, roughly 180 million T cells yielded 120 million or so unique TCR beta sequences and approximately 280 Gb of sequence data. An early release that covered fewer than 750 HLA-typed donors contained approximately 300 gigabases of sequencing data and roughly 84 million unique TCR sequences. Of the roughly 400 genotyped donors, approximately 80% were placed in the genetic ancestry cluster associated with self-reported Caucasian donors. The study aimed to test whether signatures of past pathogen exposure could be identified by cataloging public T cell receptors. The study used immunosequencing to profile the T cell repertoires of approximately 640 subjects and linked those repertoires to cytomegalovirus serostatus. Along with the approximately 650-subject first cohort, a separate validation cohort of over a hundred different subjects was used. High-throughput TCR immunosequencing, statistical association of individual TCRs with disease status, and machine learning were combined to predict cytomegalovirus infection status. A later analysis re-analyzed previously published TCR beta repertoires from about 730 donors and added high-resolution HLA genotyping to study TCR occurrence patterns. The later analysis used no new phenotypic data to find candidate immune exposures, relying instead on TCR beta sequences and their occurrence across donors. To decide whether each TCR beta V gene segment behaved as functional or pseudogenic, an earlier analysis of nearly 600 of the donors relied on high-throughput TCR beta sequencing. Donor age, sex, ethnicity and CMV serostatus were compiled together with the repertoire data. Genome-wide SNP genotypes for about 55% of the roughly 670 donors were used in a later genetic analysis, which treated that subset as a discovery cohort. All discovery cohort repertoires had been generated on a single sequencing platform. HLA typing covered class I and class II loci at four-digit resolution. The number of donors typed differed by locus, with 629-630 for A, B, C, DRB1 and DQB1, over 500 for DQA1, approximately 570 for DPA1, and some 440 for DPB1. Roughly five DR-DQ haplotypes were handled as single units for association and clustering because linkage in the cohort was strong. Across 300 to 400 genotyped donors of the cohort, an average of about 220,000 unique TCR beta nucleotide sequences per donor were sequenced, and 15% to 20% of those sequences were non-productive.

A word on this clone: No cognate antigen has been identified for it. The input lacks base qualities; no much larger clone sits a single base away.

Including the terminal cysteine and phenylalanine, the CDR3 comprises 14 residues. The read is trimmed to its CDR3 DNA, 42 bases read in frame from base 1. CDR1 LNHNV and CDR2 YYDKDF were looked up in the germline V gene (reference sequence). V trim: 8 bases; J trim: 5 bases; unmatched bases: 9. The cohort was made up of approximately 670 healthy bone marrow donors. Cohort members were all nominally healthy when sampled, although unrecorded immune exposures were likely present. CMV serostatus was recorded as positive for about 300 and negative for about half of the roughly 700 cohort members, whereas no CMV serostatus was recorded for the donor in question. A peripheral blood sample was collected from each donor, and TCR beta sequencing was performed on peripheral blood mononuclear cells. The Qiagen DNeasy Blood Extraction Kit was used to extract genomic DNA from the blood cell samples. The research as a whole found: Compared with equally common non-associated chains, HLA-associated TCR beta chains in a later analysis were more clonally expanded and had lower generation probabilities. Strong co-occurrence of HLA alleles, especially DR and DQ, made assigning TCR associations to individual alleles difficult. A few of the identified cytomegalovirus-associated TCR beta chains were confirmed in vitro to be specific for cytomegalovirus antigens. A later analysis found that most CMV-associated TCR beta chains appeared HLA-restricted, with HLA associations seemingly driven largely by CMV exposure. A later analysis found that TCR association rates varied across HLA loci, with DRB1 alleles showing the most associated TCRs and HLA-C alleles the fewest. Most TCR sequences were observed very rarely across donors, whereas some public TCRs were present in many individuals. The authors suggested that the approach could potentially be extended to other disease states and immunological phenotypes. A cluster of highly shared sequence variants was judged likely to represent a technical artifact of the sequencing pipeline. In this cohort, only TCR beta chains were sequenced, and detectable features were limited by the absence of alpha or paired-chain data. Roughly uniform sequencing depth across donors was assumed in presence/absence analyses, although this assumption may not hold. The earlier analysis of about 600 of the donors excluded over 15 rarely observed V segments, including chromosome 9 orphons, because counts were too low. A later genetic analysis reported fewer N-insertions in productive TCRs among donors in an Asian-associated ancestry cluster than the roughly 650-donor mean. According to a later analysis, parvovirus B19, influenza, CMV and Epstein-Barr virus appeared linked to several top co-occurrence clusters. Because the 87-base-pair reads could not distinguish some IMGT-functional V segments, including TRBV6-2 and TRBV6-3, those segments were excluded. CMV serostatus was the only immune exposure information available for the cohort. In a later analysis, some 18,000 TCR beta sequences were associated with specific HLA alleles at a false discovery rate of 0.05. A further reported finding was that TCR beta sequences accurately predicted the HLA-A and HLA-B alleles for most subjects in the first cohort. In a later genetic analysis, a missense DCLRE1C variant was associated with V-gene and J-gene trimming of TCR beta chains, and the association was replicated in an independent cohort. Broadly in line with IMGT annotations, most TCR beta V segments showed up in productive rearrangements about 87% or about 30% of the time in an earlier analysis of several hundred of the donors. Linkage disequilibrium might explain the correlated functional status among segregating V segments, but an unknown experimental factor could not be ruled out. The study listed 150 to 200 TCR beta chains as associated with cytomegalovirus. In both the original and validation cohorts, the classifier was reported to diagnose cytomegalovirus status with high specificity and sensitivity. HLA typing was unavailable for some donors at each locus, so association tests used only the typed subset.

The library was obtained by the immunoSEQ multiplex PCR assay. For the multiplex PCR, a mixture combining 60 forward primers for TCR Vbeta segments and 13 reverse primers for TCR Jbeta segments was used. A multiplex PCR assay on genomic DNA amplified the CDR3 region of rearranged TCR beta genes. The amplified TCR beta libraries were sequenced on the Illumina HiSeq System as 87-base-pair reads. The paper's data handling went like this. In a later analysis, some 80 million unique TCR beta chains were counted across the 650 to 750 repertoires, and around 10 million of these chains were shared by at least two donors. To remove PCR and sequencing errors, raw reads were error-corrected and collapsed into unique sequences using a nearest-neighbor algorithm that merged closely related sequences. CDR3 sequences were aligned to IMGT reference sequences to assign V, D and J gene segments. For a sequence to be retained, at least a six-nucleotide match to both a V gene segment and a J gene segment was required. Rearrangements were classified as productive when the CDR3 lacked stop codons and remained in frame with V and J, and all other rearrangements were classified as non-productive. Following IMGT convention, CDR3 was defined as the stretch from the second conserved V-encoded cysteine to the conserved J-encoded phenylalanine. The earlier analysis of around 640 of the donors excluded sequences that lacked an unambiguous match to a single V gene segment. In an earlier analysis of around 600 of the donors, V segments were called functional above 56.7% productive rearrangements and were called segregating when the between-donor standard deviation exceeded 5%. To diagnose cytomegalovirus status from the catalog of TCR beta chain sequences, a statistical classification framework was built. In a later analysis, V and J genes were assigned by comparing TCR nucleotide sequences against IMGT/GENE-DB human TR gene sequences. The TCRdist pipeline was used in a later analysis to assign CDR3 sequences and most-parsimonious VDJ recombination scenarios. In a later analysis, each TCR beta chain was defined by its CDR3 amino acid sequence together with its V-gene family, and reads without a unique V-gene family were excluded. A later analysis removed several hundred highly shared, low-generation-probability nucleotide sequences to deal with suspected cross-contamination and a sequencing artifact. In a later analysis, a clonal expansion index for each public chain was calculated from normalized within-repertoire ranks of inferred template counts. A later analysis computed generation probabilities with a VDJ recombination model fitted to out-of-frame rearrangements, and checked the results against IGoR. In a later analysis, TCR-TCR, TCR-HLA and TCR-CMV co-occurrence was scored with hypergeometric tests, and a repertoire-size bias correction was applied to TCR pairs. A later analysis estimated false discovery rates by permuting HLA or CMV assignments 20 times. A later analysis grouped co-occurring TCRs with DBSCAN, adding TCRdist sequence similarity when clustering within HLA-allele-positive subsets. Repertoires with fewer than 30,000 or more than 120,000 public chains, plus five repertoires with anomalous nucleotide sharing, were excluded from co-occurrence clustering. The source is immuneACCESS, and TCRdb retained only in-frame sequences with V and J called. Part of the clones is not carried over; for the studies checked, unresolved V genes explain less than half of this, and the remainder is unexplained. V, J and clone size are those of that table, while D and trimming were read from the DNA. The sample table records about 180,000 clones; approximately 78% of these occur just once. In total, the top ten clones hold about 2.5% of the sample.

The specimen was PBMCs. Recombination connected TRBV15 to TRBJ2-1, with 7 central nucleotides matching TRBD2. The receptor was derived from a human donor in good health. The DNA is as follows: TGTGCCACCGCGGGTAGCGGGCCTCACAATGAGCAGTTCTTC. The resulting protein is CATAGSGPHNEQFF.